Below are 15 T cell receptor beta chains sequenced from a single sample in a study of blood T cell repertoires in COVID-19. Some clones are missing from TCRdb's copy, which holds only in-frame ones; the method was immunoSEQ multiplex PCR. The top ten hold over 1.3% of the sample, which has about 250,000 clones, around 88% seen once. The sequencing input was peripheral blood. All receptors derive from a man aged 80 or over with acute or convalescent COVID-19.

This clone was detected once. The chain has TRBV19 and TRBJ2-3; D is perhaps TRBD2 (6 bases). This CDR3 contains 15 residues. CDR1 LNHDA and CDR2 SQIVND come from the germline V gene (reference sequence). Trimming stripped 3 bases from V and 5 bases from J, with 15 bases between. DNA for the CDR3: TGTGCCAGTAGTATCGCTGGCGGGGAAAGAGATACGCAGTATTTT. It translates to CASSIAGGERDTQYF.

CDR3 bases: TGTGCCAGCAGCGTAGATCGAGGAACCTACGAGCAGTACTTC. Protein sequence: CASSVDRGTYEQYF. The chain carries TRBV9 and TRBJ2-7; D remains unclear. Trimming removed 0 bases at V and 2 bases at J, with 9 bases between. The CDR3 is 14 amino acids. Germline V gene lookup returns CDR1 SGDLS and CDR2 YYNGEE.

V and J are TRBV5-4 and TRBJ2-2, with a tentative D call TRBD2 (6 bases). The CDR3 loop spans 15 amino acids. V was cut by 0 bases and J by 4 bases, with 10 bases left in between. Germline values: CDR1 SGHNT, CDR2 YYREEE (reference sequence). The CDR3 DNA reads as TGTGCCAGCAGCTTGGCCGGGGGTGTCACCGGGGAGCTGTTTTTT. Its translation: CASSLAGGVTGELFF.

The rearrangement joins TRBV11-2 to TRBJ1-6, with D perhaps TRBD1 (6 bases). Germline V CDR1 and CDR2: SGHAT, FQNNGV. The CDR3 loop spans 16 amino acids. V was shortened by 5 bases and J by 7 bases, with 18 bases between the two germline ends. CDR3: CASSPSFGQTNSPLHF. The CDR3 nucleotides are TGTGCCAGCAGCCCCAGTTTTGGACAGACGAATTCACCCCTCCACTTT.

The rearrangement links TRBV2 to TRBJ1-6, with D possibly TRBD1 on 5 matching bases. CDR1 is SNHLY, CDR2 FYNNEI, per germline. Trimming removed 3 bases from V and 14 bases from J, with 17 bases in between. The CDR3 sequence is 14 residues long. CDR3 bases: TGTGCCAGCAGTGATTGGGGCAGGGTTTTATCCCTCCACTTT. It is translated as CASSDWGRVLSLHF. The full variable domain, its missing parts supplied by reference TRBV2 and TRBJ1-6, is EPEVTQTPSHQVTQMGQEVILRCVPISNHLYFYWYRQILGQKVEFLVSFYNNEISEKSEIFDDQFSVERPDGSNFTLKIRSTKLEDSAMYFCASSDWGRVLSLHFGNGTRLTVT.

The V and J genes are TRBV6-5 and TRBJ1-1, with TRBD1 matching over 7 bases. Germline V CDR1 and CDR2: MNHEY, SVGAGI. Trimming cost V 6 bases and J 0 bases; bases outside gene matches: 4. There are 14 residues in the CDR3. The CDR3 region is CASRSQGMNTEAFF. For the CDR3, the DNA is TGTGCCAGCAGATCACAGGGGATGAACACTGAAGCTTTCTTT.

This clone has just a few counts. The V gene is TRBV7-9, the J gene TRBJ2-7; tentative D call: TRBD2 (6 bases). In germline, CDR1 is SEHNR, CDR2 FQNEAQ (reference sequence). V lost 5 bases and J lost 2, with 13 bases in between. This CDR3 region has 14 residues. The CDR3, as DNA: TGTGCCAGCAGCCCCTCCGGGGGTGCCTACGAGCAGTACTTC. Residues: CASSPSGGAYEQYF.

The rearrangement links TRBV7-9 to TRBJ2-7; TRBD2 might be the D (7 bases). Trimming pared 6 bases from V and 4 bases from J, leaving 22 bases between. This CDR3 comprises 16 residues. Germline V gene lookup returns CDR1 SEHNR and CDR2 FQNEAQ (reference sequence). This chain's CDR3 is CASSSERGGVLYEQYF. Here the CDR3 DNA reads TGTGCCAGCAGTTCCGAAAGGGGGGGCGTTTTATACGAGCAGTACTTC.

The chain uses TRBV15 and TRBJ2-5; D is uncertain. Germline lookup yields CDR1 LNHNV and CDR2 YYDKDF (reference sequence). Trimming shortened V by 3 bases and J by 5 bases, and 19 bases separated the two germline ends. The CDR3 spans 16 residues. CDR3 in amino acids: CATSRALYLDWETQYF. CDR3 nucleotides: TGTGCCACCAGCAGGGCTTTGTATCTCGATTGGGAGACCCAGTACTTC.

This chain joins TRBV6-2 or TRBV6-3 and TRBJ2-7; 9 bases align to TRBD2. V dropped 0 bases and J dropped 4; count of bases not matched to a gene: 7. The CDR3 consists of 16 residues. Germline V CDR1 and CDR2: MNHEY, SVGEGT. The CDR3 region is CASSYSKVLAGYEQYF. In DNA form, the CDR3 reads TGTGCCAGCAGTTACTCGAAAGTCCTAGCGGGATACGAGCAGTACTTC.

Note on this clone: The same CDR3 also results from other DNA sequences found in this sample. This CDR3 reads CASSYSGTGAEQYF. The CDR3 DNA reads TGTGCCAGCAGTTACTCGGGGACAGGGGCCGAGCAGTACTTC. The rearrangement uses TRBV6-5 and TRBJ2-7; 10 nucleotides line up with TRBD1. V lost 0 bases to trimming and J lost 6 bases; unmatched junction nucleotides: 2. This CDR3 spans 14 amino acids. In germline, CDR1 is MNHEY, CDR2 SVGAGI.

The V and J genes are TRBV11-2 and TRBJ1-6; D gene ambiguous. The CDR3 spans 13 residues. V was shortened by 5 bases and J by 8 bases, with 10 bases between the two germline ends. Germline CDR1 reads SGHAT; CDR2 reads FQNNGV. The CDR3 reads CASSNRADSPLHF. The CDR3 DNA reads as TGTGCCAGCAGCAATCGAGCCGATTCACCCCTCCACTTT.

The gene calls are TRBV10-3 and TRBJ1-1; TRBD1 is a possible D gene (6 bases). With 6 bases removed from V and 1 base from J, the gap between germline ends came to 12 bases. This CDR3 contains 14 residues. From germline, CDR1 is ENHRY and CDR2 SYGVKD. CDR3 coding DNA: TGTGCCATCAGATTTACAGGGTCGAACACTGAAGCTTTCTTT. Its translation is CAIRFTGSNTEAFF.

The rearrangement uses TRBV19 and TRBJ2-1, with 9 bases matching TRBD2. V lost 2 bases, J lost 6 bases, and 2 bases stayed unmatched. This CDR3 is 14 amino acids long. CDR1 and CDR2 (germline): LNHDA, SQIVND (reference sequence). The CDR3 DNA sequence: TGTGCCAGTAGTATAAGCGGGAGGACCAATGAGCAGTTCTTC. Translating gives CASSISGRTNEQFF.

The chain couples TRBV18 to TRBJ1-1, with 8 bases matching TRBD1. CDR1 and CDR2 from the germline V gene are KGHSH and LQKENI. The J segment lost 0 bases and the V segment lost 3 bases, leaving 9 bases of the junction unmatched. CDR3 size: 17 residues. The chain's CDR3 is CASSPLGQGGVNTEAFF. The CDR3 nucleotides are TGTGCCAGCTCACCTCTCGGACAGGGCGGCGTGAACACTGAAGCTTTCTTT.